The next 16 T cell receptor beta chains were all read from a single sample in a study of Graves' ophthalmopathy and Graves' hyperthyroidism. CDR3 regions of TCR beta were amplified from RNA transcripts. The workflow started with a first-round RT-PCR run with HTBI primers and then moved on to a second-round multiplex PCR. One entry per CDR3 protein, called by TCRdb with MiXCR from the multiplex PCR reads. The table records around 1.1 million distinct CDR3 sequences, roughly two fifths of them present only once. The source material was peripheral blood or thyroid tissue (not recorded which). The receptors stem from an adult man with Graves' hyperthyroidism.

This clonotype has ten or more counts. This chain connects TRBV19 to TRBJ1-5, with 7 nucleotides matching TRBD1. Germline-derived CDR1 and CDR2 are LNHDA and SQIVND (reference sequence). The J segment lost 1 base and the V segment lost 6 bases, leaving 6 bases of the junction unmatched. The CDR3 sequence is 15 residues long. The CDR3 loop is CASRKTGSSNQPQHF. The CDR3, as DNA: TGTGCCAGTAGAAAGACAGGGTCGAGCAATCAGCCCCAGCATTTT.

This clonotype was recorded many times. The chain joins TRBV7-9 to TRBJ2-7; D might be TRBD2 (5 bases). The germline V gene has CDR1 SEHNR and CDR2 FQNEAQ (reference sequence). The CDR3 is made up of 13 amino acids. The ends were cut back, 5 bases at V and 3 bases at J, with 11 bases in the middle. CDR3 in amino acids: CASSRPGNYEQYF. The CDR3 DNA follows: TGTGCCAGCAGCAGACCGGGAAACTACGAGCAGTACTTC.

There are many counts of this clonotype. In DNA, the CDR3 is TGTGCCAGCAGCGACAGGGAACCCCGGAATTCACCCCTCCACTTT. Protein sequence: CASSDREPRNSPLHF. The chain employs TRBV2 and TRBJ1-6, with TRBD1 identical over 7 bases. The junction had 9 bases not matched to a gene; V was cut back by 6 bases and J by 7 bases. CDR3 length equals 15 residues. Germline V CDR1 and CDR2: SNHLY, FYNNEI.

This clonotype was detected a few times. The chain employs TRBV20-1 and TRBJ2-5, with D possibly TRBD2 on 5 matching bases. Trimming pared 1 base from V and 7 bases from J, leaving 19 bases between. Germline V gene sequence: CDR1 DFQATT, CDR2 SNEGSKA (reference sequence). The CDR3 extends over 15 amino acids. This CDR3 reads CSARGGSVLPGTQYF. CDR3 nucleotides: TGCAGTGCTAGAGGAGGGAGCGTTCTCCCGGGGACCCAGTACTTC.

This clonotype occurred many times. V gene TRBV20-1 combines with J gene TRBJ1-2, with D possibly matching TRBD1 (5 bases). The CDR3 extends over 13 amino acids. Germline values: CDR1 DFQATT, CDR2 SNEGSKA (reference sequence). Trimming took off 6 bases at V and 3 bases at J, with 14 bases between the two ends. The CDR3 is CSAPSRDDYGYTF. CDR3 sequence (DNA): TGCAGTGCCCCGTCCAGGGACGACTATGGCTACACCTTC.

This clonotype has just a few counts. The rearrangement uses TRBV4-2 and TRBJ1-5, with 7 bases that match TRBD1. The CDR3 totals 15 residues. The V segment lost 1 base and the J segment 5 bases; nucleotides outside the gene matches: 5. In germline, CDR1 is LGHNA, CDR2 YNFKEQ. CDR3 nucleotides: TGTGCCAGCAGCCAAGCCGACAGGGCCCATCAGCCCCAGCATTTT. This codes for CASSQADRAHQPQHF.

The chain joins TRBV20-1 to TRBJ2-2; D is undetermined. V lost 0 bases and J 9 bases, leaving 5 bases between the germline ends. The germline gives CDR1 DFQATT, CDR2 SNEGSKA (reference sequence). The CDR3 covers 11 residues. CDR3 residues: CSARDYRELFF. For the CDR3, the DNA is TGCAGTGCTAGAGATTACAGGGAGCTGTTTTTT.

The genes are TRBV7-9 and TRBJ1-5; D is unresolved. Trimming took off 5 bases at V and 5 bases at J, with 19 bases between the two ends. The germline gives CDR1 SEHNR, CDR2 FQNEAQ (reference sequence). The CDR3 has 16 amino acids. The CDR3 protein is CASSPRLAGVYQPQHF. The DNA for the CDR3 is TGTGCCAGCAGCCCCCGACTAGCGGGAGTGTATCAGCCCCAGCATTTT.

On this clonotype itself: Because the CDR3 is missing its conserved closing phenylalanine or tryptophan, this is likely a read error. The limits of the CDR3 on the DNA are not certain, so only TCRdb's listed CDR3 is given. The rearrangement links TRBV20-1 to TRBJ2-7; TRBD1, the D gene given by the table, was not confirmed from the DNA. The CDR3 is 9 residues long, ends included. Germline lookup yields CDR1 DFQATT and CDR2 SNEGSKA (reference sequence). CDR3 sequence: CSARDTPRQ.

Details on this clonotype: With a much larger clone just one base away, this may be a read error. This rearrangement joins TRBV5-1 to TRBJ2-5, with D perhaps matching TRBD1 (6 bases). This CDR3 is 14 amino acids long. Trimming took 3 bases from V and 5 from J, leaving 14 bases between them. Germline loops: CDR1 SGHRS, CDR2 YFSETQ. Written as DNA, the CDR3 is TGCGCCAGCAGCTATGCGGCAGGGGTGGAGACCCAGTACTTC. Amino acid sequence: CASSYAAGVETQYF. The whole variable domain, remainder taken from reference TRBV5-1 and TRBJ2-5, is KAGVTQTPRYLIKTRGQQVTLSCSPISGHRSVSWYQQTPGQGLQFLFEYFSETQRNKGNFPGRFSGRQFSNSRSEMNVSTLELGDSALYLCASSYAAGVETQYFGPGTRLLVL.

This clonotype was counted at least ten times. V and J are TRBV7-9 and TRBJ1-1, with 8 bases identical to TRBD1. Germline CDR1 and CDR2: SEHNR and FQNEAQ (reference sequence). The CDR3 sequence is 12 residues long. J was trimmed by 11 bases and V by 1 base; bases with no gene match: 3. The CDR3 reads CASSLVTGVAFF. CDR3 DNA sequence: TGTGCCAGCAGCTTAGTGACAGGGGTTGCTTTCTTT.

The chain joins TRBV20-1 to TRBJ2-7; 11 positions match TRBD1. Unmatched junction bases numbered 10, after V lost 3 bases and J lost 12 bases. The CDR3 has 13 residues. CDR1 DFQATT and CDR2 SNEGSKA come from the germline V gene (reference sequence). The CDR3 bases are TGCAGTGCTAGCGGACAGGGGGCAGTAAGTCTGTACTTC. Protein: CSASGQGAVSLYF.

This clonotype was detected a few times. Lacking the conserved final phenylalanine or tryptophan, this CDR3 likely reflects a read error. V usage is TRBV12-3 or TRBV12-4 and J usage is TRBJ2-2; D may correspond to TRBD1 or TRBD2 (5 bases each). V was cut by 5 bases and J by 0 bases, with 10 bases left in between. This CDR3 contains 15 residues. CDR3 protein: CASSRDVANTGELFL. The CDR3 coding sequence is TGTGCCAGCAGTCGGGACGTGGCGAACACCGGGGAGCTGTTTCTT.

The V and J genes are TRBV10-3 and TRBJ2-6, with 9 nucleotides matching TRBD1. V lost 4 bases to trimming and J lost 4 bases; unmatched junction nucleotides: 5. Germline values: CDR1 ENHRY, CDR2 SYGVKD. The CDR3 is 16 residues long. The CDR3 nucleotides read TGTGCCATCAGTGCCGGACAGGGGCGAGGGGCCAACGTCCTGACTTTC. Its protein product is CAISAGQGRGANVLTF.

This clonotype was counted many times. The chain recombines TRBV9 with TRBJ1-1; D gene uncertain. Trimming removed 0 bases at V and 4 bases at J, with 10 bases between. CDR1 SGDLS and CDR2 YYNGEE come from the germline V gene. CDR3 length equals 14 residues. The CDR3 nucleotides read TGTGCCAGCAGCGTAGGACGGGCGGGCACTGAAGCTTTCTTT. Its protein product is CASSVGRAGTEAFF. Full variable domain (missing parts from reference TRBV9 and TRBJ1-1): DSGVTQTPKHLITATGQRVTLRCSPRSGDLSVYWYQQSLDQGLQFLIQYYNGEERAKGNILERFSAQQFPDLHSELNLSSLELGDSALYFCASSVGRAGTEAFFGQGTRLTVV.

This clonotype was observed at least ten times. The chain combines TRBV14 with TRBJ1-4; D is unresolved. The CDR3 runs to 12 residues. V was pared by 3 bases and J by 12 bases, with 11 bases between. Germline V gene sequence: CDR1 SGHDN, CDR2 FVKESK. The CDR3 region is CASSHLGPELFF. CDR3 DNA sequence: TGTGCCAGCAGCCACCTAGGGCCGGAACTGTTTTTT. Supplemented by reference TRBV14 and TRBJ1-4, the full variable domain reads EAGVTQFPSHSVIEKGQTVTLRCDPISGHDNLYWYRRVMGKEIKFLLHFVKESKQDESGMPNNRFLAERTGGTYSTLKVQPAELEDSGVYFCASSHLGPELFFGSGTQLSVL.